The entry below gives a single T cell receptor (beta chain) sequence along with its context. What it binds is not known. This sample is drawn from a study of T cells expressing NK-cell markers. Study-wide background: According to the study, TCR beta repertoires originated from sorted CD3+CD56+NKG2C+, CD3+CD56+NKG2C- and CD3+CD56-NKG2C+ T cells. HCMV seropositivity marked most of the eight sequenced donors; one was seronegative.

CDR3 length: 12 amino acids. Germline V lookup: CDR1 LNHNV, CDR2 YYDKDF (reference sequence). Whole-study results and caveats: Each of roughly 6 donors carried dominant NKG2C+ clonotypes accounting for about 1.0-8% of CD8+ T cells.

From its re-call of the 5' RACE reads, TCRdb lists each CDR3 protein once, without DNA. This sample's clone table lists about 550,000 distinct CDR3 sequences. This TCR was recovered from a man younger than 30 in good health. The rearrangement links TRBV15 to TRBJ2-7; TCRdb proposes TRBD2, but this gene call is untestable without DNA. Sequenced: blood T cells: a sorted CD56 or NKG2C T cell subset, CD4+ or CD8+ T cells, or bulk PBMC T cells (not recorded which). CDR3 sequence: CATSRDRAQQYF.